This TCR beta chain was retrieved from a study of cytomegalovirus exposure and HLA in healthy donors (TCRdb year 2017). For the study in its entirety: In an earlier analysis of roughly 500 of the donors, approximately 260 Gb of sequence data and roughly 100 million unique TCR beta sequences from about 179 million T cells were reported. An early release covering 550 to 650 HLA-typed donors comprised roughly 300 gigabases of sequencing data and roughly 85 million unique TCR sequences. The genetic ancestry cluster associated with self-reported Caucasian donors included 70% to 85% of the roughly 410 genotyped donors. The aim of the study was to test whether cataloging public T cell receptors could identify signatures of past pathogen exposure. The study profiled the T cell repertoires of 500 to 800 subjects by immunosequencing and related them to cytomegalovirus serostatus. In addition to the first cohort of about 650 subjects, a separate validation cohort of approximately 120 different subjects was used. The study combined high-throughput TCR immunosequencing, statistical association of individual TCRs with disease status, and machine learning to predict cytomegalovirus infection status. In a later analysis, previously published TCR beta repertoires from hundreds of donors were re-analyzed and high-resolution HLA genotyping was added so that TCR occurrence patterns could be studied. The later analysis used no new phenotypic data to find candidate immune exposures, relying instead on TCR beta sequences and their occurrence across donors. To decide whether each TCR beta V gene segment behaved as functional or pseudogenic, an earlier analysis of fewer than 750 of the donors relied on high-throughput TCR beta sequencing. Donor age, sex, ethnicity and CMV serostatus were compiled together with the repertoire data. A later genetic analysis took genome-wide SNP genotypes for about three fifths of the 666 donors and used that subset as a discovery cohort. Every discovery cohort repertoire had been produced on one sequencing platform. Both class I and class II loci were covered by HLA typing, at four-digit resolution. Typing coverage varied by locus: about 629-640 donors for A, B, C, DRB1 and DQB1; under 550 for DQA1; more than 600 for DPA1; approximately 450 for DPB1. About five DR-DQ haplotypes were treated as single units for association and clustering because of strong linkage in the cohort. Across 398 genotyped donors of the cohort, an average of approximately 220,000 unique TCR beta nucleotide sequences per donor were sequenced, and roughly 20% of those sequences were non-productive. On the study overall, not on this receptor specifically: In an earlier analysis of more than 450 of the donors, most TCR beta V segments were observed in productive rearrangements about 90% or about 30% of the time, broadly matching IMGT annotations. The earlier analysis of approximately 540 of the donors excluded some 15 rarely observed V segments, including chromosome 9 orphons, because counts were too low. At a false discovery rate of 0.05, a later analysis linked under 20,000 TCR beta sequences to specific HLA alleles. The presence/absence analyses assumed that sequencing depth was roughly uniform across donors, and that assumption may not be true. When HLA alleles, especially DR and DQ, strongly co-occurred, attributing TCR associations to individual alleles was difficult. V-gene and J-gene trimming of TCR beta chains was associated with a missense DCLRE1C variant in a later genetic analysis, and the association was replicated in an independent cohort. A cluster of highly shared sequence variants was judged likely to be a technical artifact of the sequencing pipeline. A total of around 150 TCR beta chains were listed by the study as associated with cytomegalovirus. Cytomegalovirus status was reported to be diagnosed by the classifier with high specificity and sensitivity in both the original and validation cohorts. It was suggested by the authors that the approach could potentially be generalized to other disease states and immunological phenotypes. In this cohort, only TCR beta chains were sequenced, and detectable features were limited by the absence of alpha or paired-chain data. Correlated functional status among segregating V segments might be attributable to linkage disequilibrium, but an unknown experimental factor could not be ruled out. According to a later analysis, parvovirus B19, influenza, CMV and Epstein-Barr virus appeared linked to several top co-occurrence clusters. HLA typing was unavailable for some donors at each locus, so association tests used only the typed subset. Three of the identified cytomegalovirus-associated TCR beta chains were confirmed in vitro to be specific for cytomegalovirus antigens. A later genetic analysis reported fewer N-insertions in productive TCRs among donors in an Asian-associated ancestry cluster than the roughly 620-donor mean. Some IMGT-functional V segments, including TRBV6-2 and TRBV6-3, could not be told apart with the 87-base-pair reads, so those segments were excluded. In a later analysis, HLA-associated TCR beta chains showed more clonal expansion and lower generation probabilities than non-associated chains that were equally common. CMV serostatus was the only immune exposure information available for the cohort. A further reported finding was that TCR beta sequences accurately predicted the HLA-A and HLA-B alleles for most subjects in the first cohort. While some public TCRs were present in many individuals, most TCR sequences turned up only very rarely across donors. In a later analysis, most CMV-associated TCR beta chains were found to appear HLA-restricted, with HLA associations seemingly driven largely by CMV exposure. In a later analysis, the rate of TCR association differed among HLA loci, with DRB1 alleles having the most associated TCRs and HLA-C alleles having the fewest.

Library preparation employed the immunoSEQ multiplex PCR assay. The multiplex PCR relied on a mix of 60 forward primers for TCR Vbeta segments and 13 reverse primers for TCR Jbeta segments. Amplification of the CDR3 region of rearranged TCR beta genes was performed with a multiplex PCR assay on genomic DNA. The amplified TCR beta libraries were sequenced on the Illumina HiSeq System as 87-base-pair reads. Concerning the study's data processing: A later analysis counted approximately 84 million unique TCR beta chains across the 666 repertoires, and 9.5 million to 11 million of these chains were shared by at least two donors. Raw reads were error-corrected and collapsed into unique sequences with a nearest-neighbor algorithm that merged closely related sequences to remove PCR and sequencing errors. Alignment of CDR3 sequences to IMGT reference sequences was used to assign V, D and J gene segments. For a sequence to be retained, at least a six-nucleotide match to both a V gene segment and a J gene segment was required. Rearrangements were classified as productive when the CDR3 lacked stop codons and remained in frame with V and J, and all other rearrangements were classified as non-productive. CDR3 was defined by IMGT convention, running from the second conserved V-encoded cysteine to the conserved J-encoded phenylalanine. Sequences without an unambiguous match to a single V gene segment were excluded from the earlier analysis of 500 to 700 of the donors. In an earlier analysis of several hundred of the donors, V segments were called functional above 56.7% productive rearrangements and were called segregating when the between-donor standard deviation exceeded 5%. A statistical classification framework was built to diagnose cytomegalovirus status from the catalog of TCR beta chain sequences. In a later analysis, TCR nucleotide sequences were compared against IMGT/GENE-DB human TR gene sequences so that V and J genes could be assigned. A later analysis assigned CDR3 sequences and most-parsimonious VDJ recombination scenarios with the TCRdist pipeline. In a later analysis, every TCR beta chain was defined by the combination of its CDR3 amino acid sequence and its V-gene family, and reads without a unique V-gene family were dropped. To address suspected cross-contamination and a sequencing artifact, a later analysis removed a few hundred highly shared, low-generation-probability nucleotide sequences. In a later analysis, a clonal expansion index was calculated for each public chain from normalized within-repertoire ranks of inferred template counts. In a later analysis, generation probabilities were computed using a VDJ recombination model fitted to out-of-frame rearrangements, and the results were checked against IGoR. In a later analysis, TCR-TCR, TCR-HLA and TCR-CMV co-occurrence was scored with hypergeometric tests, and a repertoire-size bias correction was applied to TCR pairs. To estimate false discovery rates, a later analysis permuted the HLA or CMV assignments 20 times. A later analysis grouped co-occurring TCRs with DBSCAN, adding TCRdist sequence similarity when clustering within HLA-allele-positive subsets. For co-occurrence clustering, repertoires with fewer than 30,000 or more than 120,000 public chains were excluded, along with a handful of repertoires with anomalous nucleotide sharing. In its TCRdb copy, this immuneACCESS table keeps in-frame sequences only and misses some clones. Where compared with another copy, unresolved V genes explain less than half of these, and the others have no known cause. Clone size and V and J calls were adopted from that table, with D and trimming inferred from the DNA. This sample lists roughly 190,000 clones; over 70% were detected once. The ten largest account for over 3.5% of the sample.

The cohort was made up of several hundred healthy bone marrow donors. At the time of sampling, every cohort member was nominally healthy, though immune exposures that went unrecorded were likely present. The donor tested CMV seronegative, placing the donor among the 350 or so seronegative members of the cohort. A peripheral blood sample was provided by each donor, and peripheral blood mononuclear cells were used for TCR beta sequencing. The Qiagen DNeasy Blood Extraction Kit was used to extract genomic DNA from the blood cell samples. The germline V gene supplies CDR1 LGHNA and CDR2 YNFKEQ. Relative to germline, V is 4 bases shorter and J is 2 bases shorter, with 11 bases between their ends. Counted from cysteine to phenylalanine, this CDR3 has 14 amino acids. CDR3 DNA is the only sequence kept; it has 42 bases, read in frame from the first base. This clone was found a few times. Its recognized antigen is unknown. Within one base of it there is no much larger clone, and no base qualities were kept.

Specimen: PBMCs. This clonotype was sampled from a man in his fifties or sixties in good health and CMV-seronegative. The rearranged segments are TRBV4-2 and TRBJ1-1, and perhaps TRBD1 as D gene, on 6 matching bases. The DNA reads as follows: TGTGCCAGCAGCCCAGGGGCGGGTAACACTGAAGCTTTCTTT. The encoded protein is CASSPGAGNTEAFF.